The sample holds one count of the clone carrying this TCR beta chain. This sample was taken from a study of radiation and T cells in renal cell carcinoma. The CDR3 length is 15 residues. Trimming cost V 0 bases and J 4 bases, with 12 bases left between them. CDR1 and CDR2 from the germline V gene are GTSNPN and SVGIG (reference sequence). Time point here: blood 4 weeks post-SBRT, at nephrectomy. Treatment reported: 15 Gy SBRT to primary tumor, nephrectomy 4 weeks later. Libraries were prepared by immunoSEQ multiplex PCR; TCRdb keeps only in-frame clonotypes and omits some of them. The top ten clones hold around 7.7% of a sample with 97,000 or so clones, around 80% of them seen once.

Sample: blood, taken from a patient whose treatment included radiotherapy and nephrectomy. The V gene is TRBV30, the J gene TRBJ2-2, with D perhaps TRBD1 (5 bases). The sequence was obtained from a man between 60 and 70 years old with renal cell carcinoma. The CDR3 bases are TGTGCCTGGAGTGTACTGGGGCAGGGCACCGGGGAGCTGTTTTTT. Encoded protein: CAWSVLGQGTGELFF.